The sequence of this T cell receptor beta chain was determined in a study of blood T cell repertoires in COVID-19. V was shortened by 7 bases and J by 0 bases, with 10 bases between the two germline ends. The CDR3 runs 12 residues. The germline V gene encodes CDR1 SQVTM and CDR2 ANQGSEA. In the study's own analysis: Estimated nucleated cell counts came from reference gene primer amplification. TCRdb's copy holds only in-frame clones and misses some; the assay was immunoSEQ multiplex PCR. The V and J calls and clone size were taken over from that table, and D and trimming were inferred from the DNA. This table holds about 300,000 clones, roughly 83% found once.

The V gene is TRBV29-1, the J gene TRBJ2-7, with D possibly TRBD1 on 6 matching bases. This receptor was taken from a woman aged 45-60 years with acute or convalescent COVID-19. Sequencing used peripheral blood. CDR3 coding DNA: TGCAGCGATTGGGACACCTCCTACGAGCAGTACTTC. Translated: CSDWDTSYEQYF.